This entry lists 21 T cell receptor beta chains sequenced from one sample in a study of STAT3 mutations in large granular lymphocyte leukemia. Regarding the study as a whole: In T-cell large granular lymphocyte leukemia, about half of patients showed multiple immunodominant subclonotypes.

Which antigens these TCRs recognize remains unknown. Data came from immunoSEQ multiplex PCR; TCRdb stores just in-frame clones and leaves some out. The sample gives roughly 1,300 clones, about 2.5% of which show up once; roughly 65% is in the top ten. Sequences were obtained from PBMCs. The source of these receptors is a human donor with T large granular lymphocyte leukemia. Some clones in this sample may be carry-over from other donors' samples.

The V gene is TRBV6-4, the J gene TRBJ2-3, with 8 nucleotides matching TRBD2. The CDR3 covers 15 residues. The V gene's germline CDR1 is MRHNA and CDR2 SNTAGT. Losses at the gene ends were 3 bases for V and 3 bases for J; bases not matched to a gene: 5. The DNA of the CDR3 is TGTGCCAGCAGTGAGGGGGCTAGCGGGACAGATACGCAGTATTTT. Protein: CASSEGASGTDTQYF.

About this clone: One junction end disagrees with the germline gene, perhaps due to a read error. The chain employs TRBV20-1 and TRBJ2-7; TRBD2 matches at 14 bases. The CDR3 contains 9 residues. Germline V gene data show CDR1 as DFQATT and CDR2 as SNEGSKA (reference sequence). The CDR3 DNA reads as TGCAGTGCAGGGACTAGCGGGAGCTTC. Its translation: CSAGTSGSF.

In this sample, this clone turned up a few times. This chain connects TRBV4-1 to TRBJ2-7; D perhaps matches TRBD2 (5 bases). CDR1 is MGHRA, CDR2 YSYEKL, per germline. Trimming removed 3 bases from V and 3 bases from J, with 12 bases in between. The CDR3 length is 14 residues. The CDR3 DNA sequence: TGCGCCAGCAGCCACAAGGAGAGCGGCTACGAGCAGTACTTC. This encodes CASSHKESGYEQYF.

In its sample, this clone was seen a few times. The rearrangement joins TRBV6-5 to TRBJ2-7; 8 nucleotides match TRBD1. With 6 bases clipped from V and 5 bases from J, the junction kept 9 bases outside the gene matches. The germline gives CDR1 MNHEY, CDR2 SVGAGI. The CDR3 is 14 residues long. CDR3 residues: CASRLTGGKNEQYF. CDR3 nucleotides: TGTGCCAGCAGACTCACAGGGGGTAAGAACGAGCAGTACTTC.

Within the sample, this clone is large. This sequence joins TRBV9 and TRBJ1-2; D is undetermined. Germline V CDR1 and CDR2: SGDLS, YYNGEE. V dropped 4 bases and J dropped 4 bases, with 14 bases sitting between them. The CDR3 is 14 amino acids. The CDR3: CASSTPEGFYGYTF. CDR3 sequence (DNA): TGTGCCAGCAGCACCCCGGAGGGATTCTATGGCTACACCTTC. The complete variable domain, with remaining parts taken from reference TRBV9 and TRBJ1-2, reads DSGVTQTPKHLITATGQRVTLRCSPRSGDLSVYWYQQSLDQGLQFLIQYYNGEERAKGNILERFSAQQFPDLHSELNLSSLELGDSALYFCASSTPEGFYGYTFGSGTRLTVV.

This chain joins TRBV4-1 and TRBJ2-7; no definite D call. The CDR3 is made up of 13 amino acids. V lost 3 bases, J lost 8 bases, and 14 bases lay in between. Germline CDR1 MGHRA, CDR2 YSYEKL. The CDR3 bases are TGCGCCAGCAGCCAGGAGAGACGGTACAAGCAGTACTTC. This sequence encodes CASSQERRYKQYF.

In this sample, this clone turned up a few times. The chain links TRBV4-3 to TRBJ2-6; D is unclear. Germline V gene sequence: CDR1 LGHNA, CDR2 YSLEER. Trimming left V 0 bases short and J 0 bases short, with 6 bases between. The CDR3 totals 16 residues. CDR3 bases: TGCGCCAGCAGCCAAGACACCAGCTCTGGGGCCAACGTCCTGACTTTC. As protein: CASSQDTSSGANVLTF.

The chain couples TRBV7-9 to TRBJ1-2, with unresolved D. Germline V gene sequence: CDR1 SEHNR, CDR2 FQNEAQ (reference sequence). The V and J ends lost 6 bases and 8 bases respectively, with 16 bases between them. There are 13 residues in the CDR3. CDR3 DNA: TGTGCCAGCAGACTCCTGACCGGAGGCGGCTACACCTTC. This encodes CASRLLTGGGYTF.

This clone was picked up a small number of times. This rearrangement joins TRBV29-1 to TRBJ2-1; D is ambiguous. The germline V gene has CDR1 SQVTM and CDR2 ANQGSEA. The V end lost 2 bases, the J end lost 0 bases, and 11 bases lay between the germline ends. This CDR3 is 15 amino acids long. CDR3 sequence: CSVERQARSYNEQFF. The CDR3 DNA reads as TGCAGCGTTGAACGGCAGGCCCGCTCCTACAATGAGCAGTTCTTC.

This clone came up a few times. The chain has TRBV18 and TRBJ2-5, with 9 nucleotides matching TRBD1. Germline CDR1 reads KGHSH; CDR2 reads LQKENI. The trim removed 3 bases at V and 4 bases at J, leaving 3 bases unmatched. This CDR3 has 14 amino acids. The CDR3 spells CASSPPGQGETQYF. CDR3 nucleotides: TGTGCCAGCTCACCCCCGGGACAGGGAGAGACCCAGTACTTC.

V usage is TRBV29-1 and J usage is TRBJ2-5, with 8 bases fitting TRBD1. The junction had 2 bases not matched to a gene; V was cut back by 0 bases and J by 2 bases. Germline V CDR1 and CDR2: SQVTM, ANQGSEA. This CDR3 contains 14 residues. As DNA, the CDR3 is TGCAGCGTTGAAGAGGGGACAGGACAAGAGACCCAGTACTTC. As protein: CSVEEGTGQETQYF.

By proportion, this clone is medium-sized. This CDR3 reads CASSLVPGLVLSTDTQYF. CDR3 in DNA: TGTGCCAGCAGCTTAGTCCCGGGACTAGTCCTCAGCACAGATACGCAGTATTTT. This rearrangement joins TRBV7-9 to TRBJ2-3, with 8 bases that match TRBD2. CDR1 and CDR2 (germline): SEHNR, FQNEAQ (reference sequence). This CDR3 has 18 amino acids. The V gene end was trimmed by 1 base and the J gene end by 0 bases; junction bases not matched to a gene: 9.

By share of the sample, this clone is medium-sized. The rearrangement uses TRBV30 and TRBJ1-1; TRBD1 aligns across 7 bases. Germline trimming cut 3 bases from V and 5 bases from J; bases unmatched to any gene: 3. The germline gives CDR1 GTSNPN, CDR2 SVGIG (reference sequence). The CDR3 is 12 amino acids. CDR3 coding DNA: TGTGCCTGGAGCAGACAGGGAACTGAAGCTTTCTTT. This translates into CAWSRQGTEAFF. The full variable domain, its missing parts supplied by reference TRBV30 and TRBJ1-1, is SQTIHQWPATLVQPVGSPLSLECTVEGTSNPNLYWYRQAAGRGLQLLFYSVGIGQISSEVPQNLSASRPQDRQFILSSKKLLLSDSGFYLCAWSRQGTEAFFGQGTRLTVV.

The chain combines TRBV5-4 with TRBJ2-3; TRBD2 matches at 11 bases. J was trimmed by 4 bases and V by 7 bases; bases with no gene match: 8. Per the germline V gene, CDR1 is SGHNT and CDR2 is YYREEE (reference sequence). The CDR3 totals 15 residues. CDR3 nucleotide sequence: TGTGCCAGCTCCCGGACTAGCGGGCCGGCAGATACGCAGTATTTT. Encoded protein: CASSRTSGPADTQYF.

This clone was detected only a few times. The genes are TRBV18 and TRBJ2-7; the D is unclear. This CDR3 is built from 12 residues. From germline, CDR1 is KGHSH and CDR2 LQKENI. Trimming stripped 5 bases from V and 3 bases from J, with 8 bases between. The CDR3 sequence is CASSEAYYEQYF. DNA of the CDR3: TGTGCCAGCTCAGAGGCATACTACGAGCAGTACTTC.

This clone came up a few times. The chain uses TRBV30 and TRBJ1-1, with a weak D call TRBD1 (6 bases). This CDR3 contains 11 residues. The V end lost 5 bases, the J end lost 4 bases, and 8 bases lay between the germline ends. Looked up from germline, CDR1 is GTSNPN and CDR2 is SVGIG (reference sequence). The CDR3 spells CAWGQSTEAFF. Written as DNA, the CDR3 is TGTGCCTGGGGACAGAGCACTGAAGCTTTCTTT. The full variable domain, completed using reference TRBV30 and TRBJ1-1, is SQTIHQWPATLVQPVGSPLSLECTVEGTSNPNLYWYRQAAGRGLQLLFYSVGIGQISSEVPQNLSASRPQDRQFILSSKKLLLSDSGFYLCAWGQSTEAFFGQGTRLTVV.

This clone is classed as large (0.1 to 1%). CDR3 nucleotides: TGTGCCAGCAGCGTAGATGTGAACACTGAAGCTTTCTTT. Its protein product is CASSVDVNTEAFF. The V call is TRBV9, the J call TRBJ1-1; D is ambiguous. The CDR3 has 13 residues. V was pared by 0 bases and J by 0 bases, with 3 bases between. Germline values: CDR1 SGDLS, CDR2 YYNGEE.

This clone was picked up a small number of times. The chain links TRBV7-9 to TRBJ2-7; 10 nucleotides agree with TRBD1. V gave up 1 base and J gave up 3 bases; unmatched junction bases: 3. This CDR3 is built from 15 residues. Per the germline V gene, CDR1 is SEHNR and CDR2 is FQNEAQ (reference sequence). The CDR3 sequence is CASSLVTGGLYEQYF. For the CDR3, the DNA is TGTGCCAGCAGCTTAGTGACAGGGGGCCTCTACGAGCAGTACTTC.

This clone was seen a handful of times. The chain combines TRBV29-1 with TRBJ2-7, with 7 positions matching TRBD2. V was clipped by 6 bases and J by 1 base; unmatched bases: 6. The length of the CDR3 is 13 residues. The germline gives CDR1 SQVTM, CDR2 ANQGSEA. The chain's CDR3 is CSVTPSGSYEQYF. The CDR3, as DNA: TGCAGCGTCACTCCTAGCGGTTCCTACGAGCAGTACTTC.

A few counts support this clone. The rearrangement uses TRBV14 and TRBJ1-5; 7 bases align to TRBD1. V lost 4 bases, J lost 4 bases, and 1 base stayed unmatched. CDR1 and CDR2 from the germline V gene are SGHDN and FVKESK. This CDR3 contains 13 residues. CDR3 protein: CASSPGGNQPQHF. In DNA form, the CDR3 reads TGTGCCAGCAGCCCAGGGGGGAATCAGCCCCAGCATTTT.

J is TRBJ2-1 and V is TRBV15; 9 bases are a match to TRBD2. CDR1 and CDR2 from the germline V gene are LNHNV and YYDKDF (reference sequence). The J segment lost 7 bases and the V segment lost 0 bases, leaving 1 base of the junction unmatched. The CDR3 length is 14 residues. DNA for the CDR3: TGTGCCACCAGCAGAGAAACTAGCGGGAATGAGCAGTTCTTC. This codes for CATSRETSGNEQFF.